Listed below are T cell receptor beta chains from one sample, sequenced in a study of T cells in Graves' hyperthyroidism and ophthalmopathy. TCRdb independently ran MiXCR on the multiplex PCR reads; one entry per CDR3 protein. The repertoire holds 500,000 to 600,000 distinct CDR3 sequences, about a sixth seen once, with more than 15% in the top ten. The source material was blood. The receptors were gathered from a woman in her late teens or twenties with Graves' hyperthyroidism. CDR3s include the opening cysteine and the closing phenylalanine or tryptophan. Fields, in order: V gene, D gene, J gene, clone size, CDR3 DNA, CDR3 protein. D genes are given only for firm matches. Rows give clone size only sometimes, using once, few, many, or a class for an expanded clone.

V gene: TRBV6-1; D gene: -; J gene: TRBJ1-1; clone size: -; CDR3 DNA: TGTGCCAGCAACGGTTTCACTGAAGCTTTCTTT; CDR3 protein: CASNGFTEAFF
V gene: TRBV11-2; D gene: -; J gene: TRBJ1-4; clone size: -; CDR3 DNA: TGTGCCAGCAGCCCAGAAAGGGGAAATGAAAAACTGTTTTTT; CDR3 protein: CASSPERGNEKLFF
V gene: TRBV7-2; D gene: -; J gene: TRBJ2-5; clone size: many; CDR3 DNA: TGTGCCAGCAGCCACAGGGTCCAGACCCAGTACTTC; CDR3 protein: CASSHRVQTQYF
V gene: TRBV18; D gene: -; J gene: TRBJ1-5; clone size: few; CDR3 DNA: TGTGCCAGCCCACCATTATCAGCTCGTTCTAATCAGCCCCAGCATTTT; CDR3 protein: CASPPLSARSNQPQHF
V gene: TRBV2; D gene: TRBD1; J gene: TRBJ2-3; clone size: -; CDR3 DNA: TGTGCCAGCAGTAGGGGGACAGGTCCAAACGGCCTCACAGATACGCAGTATTTT; CDR3 protein: CASSRGTGPNGLTDTQYF
V gene: TRBV25-1; D gene: -; J gene: TRBJ2-7; clone size: -; CDR3 DNA: TGTGCCAGCAGTGAAGGGCAGGGGGGGACCTACGAGCAGTACTTC; CDR3 protein: CASSEGQGGTYEQYF
V gene: TRBV5-1; D gene: -; J gene: TRBJ2-1; clone size: -; CDR3 DNA: TGCGCCAGCAGGGGTTCAGGGGAGAGTTTTGATGAGCAGTTCTTC; CDR3 protein: CASRGSGESFDEQFF
V gene: TRBV2; D gene: -; J gene: TRBJ2-7; clone size: -; CDR3 DNA: TGTGCCAGCGGCCGGGGAATCCAGAACGAGCAGTACTTC; CDR3 protein: CASGRGIQNEQYF
V gene: TRBV5-6; D gene: -; J gene: TRBJ1-1; clone size: -; CDR3 DNA: TGTGCCAGCACCGTTTGGGTTTTGAACACTGAAGCTTTCTTT; CDR3 protein: CASTVWVLNTEAFF
V gene: TRBV2; D gene: TRBD2; J gene: TRBJ2-5; clone size: few; CDR3 DNA: TGTGCCAGCAGTCCGCCGGGGGGGCCCCCAGAGACCCAGTACTTC; CDR3 protein: CASSPPGGPPETQYF
V gene: TRBV10-1; D gene: -; J gene: TRBJ2-2; clone size: few; CDR3 DNA: TGCGCCAGCAGTGAGTCTGGCCAATCGAACACCGGGGAGCTGTTTTTT; CDR3 protein: CASSESGQSNTGELFF
V gene: TRBV29-1; D gene: -; J gene: TRBJ1-1; clone size: -; CDR3 DNA: TGCAGCGTTGCTTTTGACAACGTGAACACTGAAGCTTTCTTT; CDR3 protein: CSVAFDNVNTEAFF
V gene: TRBV20-1; D gene: TRBD2; J gene: TRBJ2-7; clone size: many; CDR3 DNA: TGCAGTGCTAGAGGGACTAGCGGGAGGTTTTACGAGCAGTACTTC; CDR3 protein: CSARGTSGRFYEQYF
V gene: TRBV4-1; D gene: TRBD2; J gene: TRBJ2-2; clone size: -; CDR3 DNA: TGCGCCAGCAGCCCAGCTAGCGGGGGGGCCAACACCGGGGAGCTGTTTTTT; CDR3 protein: CASSPASGGANTGELFF
V gene: TRBV20-1; D gene: -; J gene: TRBJ2-7; clone size: many; CDR3 DNA: TGCAGTACTTTCTTCTCCGTGGGGAGCGGTAGCTCCTACGAGCAGTACTTC; CDR3 protein: CSTFFSVGSGSSYEQYF
V gene: TRBV6-2/TRBV6-3; D gene: -; J gene: TRBJ1-1; clone size: many; CDR3 DNA: TGTGCCAGCAGTTATCGGAACACTGAAGCTTTCTTT; CDR3 protein: CASSYRNTEAFF
V gene: TRBV20-1; D gene: TRBD2; J gene: TRBJ2-7; clone size: few; CDR3 DNA: TGCAGTGCTAGAAGCGGGAGGTACGAGCAGTACTTC; CDR3 protein: CSARSGRYEQYF
V gene: TRBV27; D gene: TRBD2; J gene: TRBJ2-7; clone size: -; CDR3 DNA: TGTGCCAGCAGTTCCCGGACTAGCGTCGGGGGGGAGCAGTACTTC; CDR3 protein: CASSSRTSVGGEQYF
V gene: TRBV11-2; D gene: -; J gene: TRBJ2-2; clone size: few; CDR3 DNA: TGTGCCAGCAGCTTAGTACCGGGAACGAACACCGGGGAGCTGTTTTTT; CDR3 protein: CASSLVPGTNTGELFF
V gene: TRBV24-1; D gene: TRBD2; J gene: TRBJ2-3; clone size: few; CDR3 DNA: TGTGCCACCAGTGTGGGCGGGAGCGGTTCAGATACGCAGTATTTT; CDR3 protein: CATSVGGSGSDTQYF
V gene: TRBV6-1; D gene: TRBD1; J gene: TRBJ2-3; clone size: -; CDR3 DNA: TGTGCCAGCAGTGAAGGACAGGGGGCATTGGGAGATACGCAGTATTTT; CDR3 protein: CASSEGQGALGDTQYF
V gene: TRBV12-3/TRBV12-4; D gene: TRBD1; J gene: TRBJ2-2; clone size: many; CDR3 DNA: TGTGCCAGCAGTCTAGACCGCTGGACAGGGAAGTGGGTCGGGGAGCTGTTTTTT; CDR3 protein: CASSLDRWTGKWVGELFF
V gene: TRBV6-1; D gene: -; J gene: TRBJ1-1; clone size: many; CDR3 DNA: TGTGCCAGCAGTCCGGGGACCGACCTTCACACTGAAGCTTTCTTT; CDR3 protein: CASSPGTDLHTEAFF
V gene: TRBV7-4; D gene: TRBD2; J gene: TRBJ2-1; clone size: -; CDR3 DNA: TGTGCCAGCAGCGCTACCGACGGGAGGGACTACGAGCAGTTCTTC; CDR3 protein: CASSATDGRDYEQFF
V gene: TRBV11-2; D gene: -; J gene: TRBJ1-6; clone size: many; CDR3 DNA: TGTGCCAGCAGCACAGGGAGCAGGGATAATTCACCCCTCCACTTT; CDR3 protein: CASSTGSRDNSPLHF
V gene: TRBV18; D gene: -; J gene: TRBJ2-5; clone size: -; CDR3 DNA: TGTGCCAGCTCACCAAGAAATAAAGAGACCCAGTACTTC; CDR3 protein: CASSPRNKETQYF
V gene: TRBV3-1; D gene: -; J gene: TRBJ2-1; clone size: few; CDR3 DNA: TGTGCCAGCAGCCAAGATCGGAGGTGGGGGGGCCGCGATGGGAGTGAGCAGTTCTTC; CDR3 protein: CASSQDRRWGGRDGSEQFF
V gene: TRBV4-2; D gene: -; J gene: TRBJ2-1; clone size: -; CDR3 DNA: TGTGCCAGCAGCCAGCCCCGGGCCGGTAGCGGTGAGCAGTTCTTC; CDR3 protein: CASSQPRAGSGEQFF
V gene: TRBV25-1; D gene: TRBD1; J gene: TRBJ2-7; clone size: many; CDR3 DNA: TGTGCCAGCAGTCCTTGGGACAGGGACTACGAGCAGTACTTC; CDR3 protein: CASSPWDRDYEQYF
V gene: TRBV2; D gene: -; J gene: TRBJ2-7; clone size: many; CDR3 DNA: TGTGCCACCGCACTAGTCTACGAGCAGTACTTC; CDR3 protein: CATALVYEQYF
V gene: TRBV29-1; D gene: TRBD2; J gene: TRBJ2-5; clone size: -; CDR3 DNA: TGCAGCGTTACGACTAGCGGGAGTTTTAGTGAGACCCAGTACTTC; CDR3 protein: CSVTTSGSFSETQYF
V gene: TRBV27; D gene: -; J gene: TRBJ1-2; clone size: many; CDR3 DNA: TGTGCCAGCACCTCAGCAGGGCGGATAAGCTATGGCTACACCTTC; CDR3 protein: CASTSAGRISYGYTF
V gene: TRBV5-5; D gene: -; J gene: TRBJ2-2; clone size: -; CDR3 DNA: TGTGCCAGCGCGTGGGGGGTTTCGAACACCGGGGAGCTGTTTTTT; CDR3 protein: CASAWGVSNTGELFF
V gene: TRBV5-1; D gene: -; J gene: TRBJ2-6; clone size: many; CDR3 DNA: TGCGCCAGCAGCTTCACAGGGTCCGGGGCCAACGTCCTGACTTTC; CDR3 protein: CASSFTGSGANVLTF
V gene: TRBV24-1; D gene: -; J gene: TRBJ2-5; clone size: many; CDR3 DNA: TGTGCCACCAGTGATTACGGGCAGGGGATCGCAGAGACCCAGTACTTC; CDR3 protein: CATSDYGQGIAETQYF